The clone carrying this T cell receptor beta chain occurred many times. The antigen remains undetermined. Total RNA extraction was carried out from unfractionated whole blood. This entry belongs to a study of human T cells and chemical hapten exposure. Study results and caveats: Those TCRs sitting above 1 in 1000 frequency stayed the same with DPC sensitization.

The germline CDR1 and CDR2 sequences are SEHNR and FQNEAQ (reference sequence). V was shortened by 4 bases and J by 9 bases, with 7 bases between the two germline ends. CDR3 length: 11 residues. Unique molecular identifiers were attached to individual cDNA molecules within the library. Original handling: A typical sample had roughly 96,000 TCRs, with roughly 20,000 to 700,000 overall. In TCRdb, the 5' RACE reads were re-called with MiXCR into one record per CDR3 protein. The V and J calls, along with clone size, are taken from TCRdb and not from the paper's own processing. The data contain about 140,000 distinct CDR3 sequences, 3.5% to 5% of them singletons.

This clonotype was obtained from a female donor in good health. This sequence joins TRBV7-9 and TRBJ2-4; no clear D. CDR3 bases: TGTGCCAGCAGCTCCGGCCCCATTCAGTACTTC. Protein sequence: CASSSGPIQYF.